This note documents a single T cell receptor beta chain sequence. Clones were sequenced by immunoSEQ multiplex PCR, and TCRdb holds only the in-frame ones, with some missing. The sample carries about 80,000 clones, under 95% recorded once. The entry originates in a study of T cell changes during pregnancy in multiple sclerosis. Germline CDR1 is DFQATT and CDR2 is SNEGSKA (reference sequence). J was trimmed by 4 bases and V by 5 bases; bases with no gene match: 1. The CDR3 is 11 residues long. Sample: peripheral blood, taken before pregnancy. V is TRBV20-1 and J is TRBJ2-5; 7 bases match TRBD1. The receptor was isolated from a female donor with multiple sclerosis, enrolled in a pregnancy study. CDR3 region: CSASGGETQYF. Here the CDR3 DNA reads TGCAGTGCTTCAGGGGGAGAGACCCAGTACTTC.